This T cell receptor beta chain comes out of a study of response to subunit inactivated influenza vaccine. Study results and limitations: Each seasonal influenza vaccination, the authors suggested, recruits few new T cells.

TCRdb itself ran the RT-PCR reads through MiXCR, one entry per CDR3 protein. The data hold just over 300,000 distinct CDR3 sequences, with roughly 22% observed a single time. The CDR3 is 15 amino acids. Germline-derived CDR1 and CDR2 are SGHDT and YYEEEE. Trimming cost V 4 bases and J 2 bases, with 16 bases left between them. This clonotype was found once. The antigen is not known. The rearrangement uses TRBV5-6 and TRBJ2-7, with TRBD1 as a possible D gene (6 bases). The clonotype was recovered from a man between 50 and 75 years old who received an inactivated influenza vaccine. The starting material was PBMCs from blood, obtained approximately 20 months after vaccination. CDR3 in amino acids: CASSGRDTLTYEQYF. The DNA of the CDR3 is TGTGCCAGCAGCGGCCGGGACACACTAACCTACGAGCAGTACTTC.